These T cell receptor beta chains were read from a single sample in a study of CD8+CD57+ T cells in acquired aplastic anemia. TCRdb ran MiXCR on the reads and lists one entry per CDR3 protein. The table has around 68,000 distinct CDR3 sequences, around half seen once. The sequenced material came from sorted CD4+, CD8+, or CD8+CD57+ T cells (not recorded which) from PBMCs. The receptor source for this set is a human donor in good health, serving as a control. Each CDR3 is given with its conserved first and last residue. Each record gives: J gene, D gene, V gene, clone size, CDR3 protein, CDR3 DNA. D genes are given only for firm matches. Only some rows state a clone size, as once, few, many or a class for expanded clones.

j_call: TRBJ1-5; d_call: -; v_call: TRBV5-8; clone_size: -; cdr3_aa: CASSLQSNQPQHF; cdr3_nt: TGTGCCAGCAGCTTACAAAGCAATCAGCCCCAGCATTTT
j_call: TRBJ2-6; d_call: -; v_call: TRBV14; clone_size: -; cdr3_aa: CASSRTAGANVLTF; cdr3_nt: TGTGCCAGCAGTAGAACAGCTGGGGCCAACGTCCTGACTTTC
j_call: TRBJ1-2; d_call: TRBD1; v_call: TRBV19; clone_size: few; cdr3_aa: CASSSLGTVFDYTF; cdr3_nt: TGTGCCAGTAGTTCCCTTGGGACAGTGTTCGACTACACCTTC
j_call: TRBJ1-3; d_call: -; v_call: TRBV5-1; clone_size: -; cdr3_aa: CAGSLEGYSGNTIYF; cdr3_nt: TGCGCCGGCAGCTTGGAGGGGTACTCTGGAAACACCATATATTTT
j_call: TRBJ2-7; d_call: -; v_call: TRBV20-1; clone_size: many; cdr3_aa: CSARDSRTAIYEQYF; cdr3_nt: TGCAGTGCTAGAGATTCTCGGACAGCAATTTACGAGCAGTACTTC
j_call: TRBJ2-7; d_call: TRBD1; v_call: TRBV7-9; clone_size: many; cdr3_aa: CASSFRTGGGIYYEQYF; cdr3_nt: TGTGCCAGCAGCTTCCGGACAGGGGGCGGAATCTACTACGAGCAGTACTTC
j_call: TRBJ2-2; d_call: -; v_call: TRBV27; clone_size: few; cdr3_aa: CASSLIRAGSTGELFF; cdr3_nt: TGTGCCAGCAGTTTAATCAGAGCGGGTTCGACCGGGGAGCTGTTTTTT
j_call: TRBJ2-7; d_call: TRBD1; v_call: TRBV7-2; clone_size: many; cdr3_aa: CASSQGGASYEQYF; cdr3_nt: TGTGCCAGCAGTCAAGGGGGCGCCTCCTACGAGCAGTACTTC
j_call: TRBJ2-3; d_call: TRBD2; v_call: TRBV29-1; clone_size: -; cdr3_aa: CSVDAGGPTDTQYF; cdr3_nt: TGCAGCGTTGACGCGGGAGGCCCCACAGATACGCAGTATTTT
j_call: TRBJ2-5; d_call: -; v_call: TRBV2; clone_size: many; cdr3_aa: CASSEVVSWQETQYF; cdr3_nt: TGTGCCAGCAGTGAAGTGGTGAGCTGGCAGGAGACCCAGTACTTC
j_call: TRBJ2-3; d_call: -; v_call: TRBV10-3; clone_size: once; cdr3_aa: CAISESNRDTQYF; cdr3_nt: TGTGCCATCAGTGAGTCAAACAGAGATACGCAGTATTTT
j_call: TRBJ2-7; d_call: -; v_call: TRBV29-1; clone_size: -; cdr3_aa: CRVEDGDPPYEQYF; cdr3_nt: TGCCGCGTTGAAGATGGGGACCCCCCCTACGAGCAGTACTTC
j_call: TRBJ2-7; d_call: -; v_call: TRBV4-1; clone_size: many; cdr3_aa: CASSQAGMGGGEQYF; cdr3_nt: TGCGCCAGCAGCCAAGCAGGGATGGGCGGCGGCGAGCAGTACTTC
j_call: TRBJ2-7; d_call: -; v_call: TRBV6-1; clone_size: -; cdr3_aa: CASRIARTARYEQYF; cdr3_nt: TGTGCCAGCAGGATAGCACGGACAGCCCGCTACGAGCAGTACTTC
j_call: TRBJ2-7; d_call: TRBD2; v_call: TRBV30; clone_size: many; cdr3_aa: CAWTSGSSYEQYF; cdr3_nt: TGTGCCTGGACTAGCGGGAGCTCCTACGAGCAGTACTTC
j_call: TRBJ1-1; d_call: -; v_call: TRBV3-1; clone_size: many; cdr3_aa: CASSRDTVGVMNTEAFF; cdr3_nt: TGTGCCAGCAGCCGCGACACCGTGGGGGTAATGAACACTGAAGCTTTCTTT
j_call: TRBJ2-5; d_call: TRBD2; v_call: TRBV27; clone_size: many; cdr3_aa: CASSLFARTSPETQYF; cdr3_nt: TGTGCCAGCAGTTTATTCGCCCGGACTAGTCCCGAGACCCAGTACTTC
j_call: TRBJ1-4; d_call: -; v_call: TRBV20-1; clone_size: few; cdr3_aa: CSARVFATNEKLFF; cdr3_nt: TGCAGTGCTAGGGTCTTTGCAACTAATGAAAAACTGTTTTTT
j_call: TRBJ1-6; d_call: -; v_call: TRBV5-1; clone_size: many; cdr3_aa: CASRSDLGAPLHF; cdr3_nt: TGCGCTAGCAGGTCGGATTTAGGCGCACCCCTCCACTTT
j_call: TRBJ2-7; d_call: -; v_call: TRBV5-1; clone_size: many; cdr3_aa: CASSLQGYYSYEQYF; cdr3_nt: TGCGCCAGCAGCTTACAGGGCTACTACTCCTACGAGCAGTACTTC
j_call: TRBJ2-7; d_call: -; v_call: TRBV2; clone_size: -; cdr3_aa: CASSVGVGGEQYF; cdr3_nt: TGTGCCAGCAGTGTGGGGGTGGGTGGCGAGCAGTACTTC
j_call: TRBJ2-5; d_call: -; v_call: TRBV29-1; clone_size: -; cdr3_aa: CSVGGTQETQYF; cdr3_nt: TGCAGCGTTGGGGGCACCCAAGAGACCCAGTACTTC
j_call: TRBJ1-5; d_call: TRBD1; v_call: TRBV20-1; clone_size: -; cdr3_aa: CSGGQGVEQPQHF; cdr3_nt: TGCAGCGGAGGACAGGGGGTAGAACAGCCCCAGCATTTT
j_call: TRBJ2-5; d_call: -; v_call: TRBV7-8; clone_size: -; cdr3_aa: CASSPRRSQETQYF; cdr3_nt: TGTGCCAGCAGCCCTAGAAGGAGCCAAGAGACCCAGTACTTC
j_call: TRBJ1-3; d_call: TRBD1; v_call: TRBV4-2; clone_size: -; cdr3_aa: CASSRDLGQISGNTIYF; cdr3_nt: TGTGCCAGCAGCCGAGATCTGGGACAGATCTCTGGGAACACCATATATTTT
j_call: TRBJ2-7; d_call: -; v_call: TRBV11-1; clone_size: -; cdr3_aa: CASSDLVGEQRAWGSYEQYF; cdr3_nt: TGTGCCAGCAGCGACCTGGTGGGCGAGCAGCGGGCCTGGGGGTCCTACGAGCAGTACTTC
j_call: TRBJ1-2; d_call: -; v_call: TRBV27; clone_size: many; cdr3_aa: CASSLSREDYGYTF; cdr3_nt: TGTGCCAGCAGTTTGTCCAGGGAGGACTATGGCTACACCTTC
j_call: TRBJ1-6; d_call: -; v_call: TRBV19; clone_size: -; cdr3_aa: CASSIVWAGESPLHF; cdr3_nt: TGTGCCAGTAGTATAGTTTGGGCAGGGGAGTCACCCCTCCACTTT
j_call: TRBJ2-5; d_call: -; v_call: TRBV24-1; clone_size: -; cdr3_aa: CATSQPGETQYF; cdr3_nt: TGTGCCACCAGTCAACCAGGGGAGACCCAGTACTTC
j_call: TRBJ2-7; d_call: TRBD1; v_call: TRBV19; clone_size: once; cdr3_aa: CASSINKGAGYEQYF; cdr3_nt: TGTGCCAGTAGTATAAACAAGGGGGCCGGCTACGAGCAGTACTTC
j_call: TRBJ2-3; d_call: TRBD1; v_call: TRBV15; clone_size: -; cdr3_aa: CATSARTGGAGDTQSF; cdr3_nt: TGTGCCACCAGCGCACGCACAGGGGGCGCTGGAGATACGCAGTCTTTT
j_call: TRBJ1-1; d_call: -; v_call: TRBV19; clone_size: few; cdr3_aa: CASSLAWGSTEAFF; cdr3_nt: TGTGCCAGCAGTTTAGCTTGGGGGAGCACTGAAGCTTTCTTT
j_call: TRBJ2-7; d_call: TRBD1; v_call: TRBV7-9; clone_size: -; cdr3_aa: CASSIKGTGAYEQYF; cdr3_nt: TGTGCCAGCAGCATTAAGGGGACAGGGGCTTATGAGCAGTACTTC
j_call: TRBJ2-5; d_call: TRBD1; v_call: TRBV19; clone_size: many; cdr3_aa: CASSTWDRGSRETQYF; cdr3_nt: TGTGCCAGTAGTACCTGGGACAGGGGTTCTCGGGAGACCCAGTACTTC
j_call: TRBJ2-2; d_call: -; v_call: TRBV15; clone_size: -; cdr3_aa: CATSRTGNTGELFF; cdr3_nt: TGTGCCACCAGCAGAACAGGGAACACCGGGGAGCTGTTTTTT
j_call: TRBJ2-1; d_call: -; v_call: TRBV19; clone_size: once; cdr3_aa: CASSIEGMGYNEQFF; cdr3_nt: TGTGCCAGTAGTATTGAGGGGATGGGATACAATGAGCAGTTCTTC
j_call: TRBJ1-1; d_call: -; v_call: TRBV27; clone_size: few; cdr3_aa: CASIRDTEAFF; cdr3_nt: TGTGCCAGCATCCGGGACACTGAAGCTTTCTTT
j_call: TRBJ2-1; d_call: TRBD2; v_call: TRBV9; clone_size: -; cdr3_aa: CASSVSGGANEQFF; cdr3_nt: TGTGCCAGCAGCGTTAGCGGGGGGGCCAATGAGCAGTTCTTT
j_call: TRBJ1-1; d_call: -; v_call: TRBV7-3; clone_size: many; cdr3_aa: CASSLAPDETEAFF; cdr3_nt: TGTGCCAGCAGCCTGGCTCCGGACGAAACTGAAGCTTTCTTT
j_call: TRBJ2-1; d_call: TRBD2; v_call: TRBV2; clone_size: many; cdr3_aa: CASSEAVQRTSPYNEQFF; cdr3_nt: TGTGCCAGCAGTGAAGCTGTTCAGAGGACTAGCCCCTACAATGAGCAGTTCTTC
j_call: TRBJ1-5; d_call: -; v_call: TRBV19; clone_size: -; cdr3_aa: CASSIGNREGQPQHF; cdr3_nt: TGTGCCAGTAGTATAGGAAACAGGGAGGGTCAGCCCCAGCATTTT
j_call: TRBJ2-3; d_call: -; v_call: TRBV7-9; clone_size: -; cdr3_aa: CASMQRGVGTQYF; cdr3_nt: TGTGCCAGCATGCAGCGCGGAGTGGGTACGCAGTATTTT
j_call: TRBJ2-5; d_call: -; v_call: TRBV18; clone_size: few; cdr3_aa: CASSPPGGKETQYF; cdr3_nt: TGTGCCAGCTCACCCCCTGGGGGGAAAGAGACCCAGTACTTC
j_call: TRBJ1-5; d_call: TRBD1; v_call: TRBV4-2; clone_size: many; cdr3_aa: CASSIAGGAMGNQPQHF; cdr3_nt: TGTGCCAGCAGCATAGCAGGGGGGGCGATGGGCAATCAGCCCCAGCATTTT
j_call: TRBJ1-2; d_call: -; v_call: TRBV2; clone_size: -; cdr3_aa: CASSDLGRSGYTF; cdr3_nt: TGTGCCAGCAGTGACCTGGGGAGGAGCGGCTACACCTTC
j_call: TRBJ2-5; d_call: TRBD1; v_call: TRBV20-1; clone_size: once; cdr3_aa: CSARDLQGAQETQYF; cdr3_nt: TGCAGTGCTAGAGATCTCCAGGGGGCCCAAGAGACCCAGTACTTC
j_call: TRBJ2-2; d_call: -; v_call: TRBV4-1; clone_size: many; cdr3_aa: CASSQEPVAAGELFF; cdr3_nt: TGCGCCAGCAGCCAAGAGCCTGTGGCGGCCGGGGAGCTGTTTTTT
j_call: TRBJ2-7; d_call: TRBD1; v_call: TRBV7-9; clone_size: -; cdr3_aa: CASSLGGTGGYEQYF; cdr3_nt: TGTGCCAGCAGCTTAGGGGGGACAGGGGGATACGAGCAGTACTTC
j_call: TRBJ2-3; d_call: -; v_call: TRBV3-1; clone_size: few; cdr3_aa: CASSPLGGPADTQYF; cdr3_nt: TGTGCCAGCAGCCCTCTCGGGGGGCCTGCAGATACGCAGTATTTT
j_call: TRBJ2-5; d_call: -; v_call: TRBV15; clone_size: -; cdr3_aa: CATSRDPGETQYF; cdr3_nt: TGTGCCACCAGCAGAGATCCGGGAGAGACCCAGTACTTC
j_call: TRBJ2-5; d_call: -; v_call: TRBV19; clone_size: -; cdr3_aa: CASSMREETQYF; cdr3_nt: TGTGCCAGTAGTATGCGGGAAGAGACCCAGTACTTC
j_call: TRBJ1-3; d_call: TRBD1; v_call: TRBV20-1; clone_size: -; cdr3_aa: CSATRDRRKDTIYF; cdr3_nt: TGCAGTGCGACCCGGGACAGACGCAAGGACACCATATATTTT
j_call: TRBJ1-1; d_call: -; v_call: TRBV7-4; clone_size: -; cdr3_aa: CASTPPTGERGEAFF; cdr3_nt: TGTGCCAGCACCCCTCCAACCGGGGAACGGGGTGAAGCTTTCTTT
j_call: TRBJ2-7; d_call: -; v_call: TRBV20-1; clone_size: medium-sized; cdr3_aa: CSATKDRTYEQYF; cdr3_nt: TGCAGTGCTACCAAGGACCGGACCTACGAGCAGTACTTC